This entry describes one TCR beta chain. What this receptor recognizes is not known. The record has no base qualities; no much larger clone is one base away. CDR1 SGHRS and CDR2 YFSETQ are derived from the germline V gene. V is shortened by 3 bases, J by 0 bases, and the region joining them spans 7 bases. Inclusive of the bounding cysteine and phenylalanine, the CDR3 is 13 residues long. Only CDR3 DNA remains: 39 bases, in frame from the first base. This record comes from a study of metastatic and nonmetastatic thyroid tumors (dated by TCRdb to about 2020). A note on the overall study: Repertoires were compared across peripheral blood and tumor or nodule tissue samples from malignant and benign thyroid patients. The full study reports these points: In both blood and tumor samples, TCR beta diversity was reported to be significantly higher in malignant tumors than in benign nodules.

The library was produced with PCR. Sequencer: Illumina HiSeq 4000. High-throughput sequencing was used to profile the TCR beta-chain CDR3 region of every patient. The source study handled its data this way. A classifier to discriminate distant-metastatic papillary thyroid cancer patients was built from CDR3 differences across clinicopathological groups. The Shannon index was used to measure repertoire diversity, and the Morisita-Horn index was used to measure how similar tumor and blood repertoires were. TCRdb applied fastp at Q25 and MiXCR to the public reads, then kept only in-frame beta chains. TCRdb's processing, not the study's, gives the V and J calls here. Within this sample are about 5,000 clones, with around 37% of them counted one time only. The ten largest clonotypes hold approximately 16% of the sample. None of the patients had been given any treatment before thyroid surgery. The study retrospectively analysed patient clinical samples collected from about 2012 to 2019 using T-cell receptor beta sequencing.

This TCR derives from a male donor with papillary thyroid cancer or a benign thyroid nodule (not recorded which). Some clones in this sample may be carry-over from other donors' samples. The receptor chain draws on TRBV5-1 and TRBJ2-7, with the D gene too uncertain to name. Sequences were obtained from tumor tissue. CDR3 region: CASSYGSSYEQYF. The DNA sequence is given as TGCGCCAGCAGCTACGGAAGCTCCTACGAGCAGTACTTC.